Ten or more counts support the clone carrying this TCR beta chain. Its antigen is undetermined. For bulk TCR libraries, previously described methods and listed TCR primers were used. MiXCR, applied by TCRdb to the PCR reads, yields one record per CDR3 protein. In the table there are 250,000 to 400,000 distinct CDR3 sequences, about a fifth of which are singletons. This entry is derived from a study of molecular identifiers for immune sequencing clone quantification. Study-wide points: Molecules of identical TCR sharing a barcode could underestimate highly expanded clone sizes. Clones above 20 RNA copies contained over 98% of effector molecules but under 1% of naive ones.

The CDR3 is 14 residues long. In germline, CDR1 is SGHRS, CDR2 YFSETQ. Deletions cut 1 base from V and 5 bases from J, with 12 bases between. The sequence came from a human donor in good health. Some libraries in this study had Jurkat cell RNA spiked in. The V gene is TRBV5-1, the J gene TRBJ2-5; possibly TRBD1 or TRBD2 for D (5 bases each). The specimen was naive CD8+ T cells from blood, with Jurkat cell RNA spiked in. The subset was: FACS-sorted CD8+CD4-CCR7+CD45RA+ naive T cells. The CDR3: CASSLLGVRETQYF. DNA for the CDR3: TGCGCCAGCAGCTTGTTGGGGGTCAGGGAGACCCAGTACTTC.